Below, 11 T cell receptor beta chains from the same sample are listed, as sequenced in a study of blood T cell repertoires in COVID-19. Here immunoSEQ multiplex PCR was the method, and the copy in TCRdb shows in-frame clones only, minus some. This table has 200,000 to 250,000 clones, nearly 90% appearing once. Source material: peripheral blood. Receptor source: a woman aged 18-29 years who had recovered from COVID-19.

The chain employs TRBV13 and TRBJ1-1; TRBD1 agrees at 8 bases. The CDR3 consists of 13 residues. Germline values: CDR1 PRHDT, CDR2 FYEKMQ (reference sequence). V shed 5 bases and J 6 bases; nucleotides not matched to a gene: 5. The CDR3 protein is CASSQTGASEAFF. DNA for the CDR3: TGTGCCAGCAGCCAGACAGGGGCCTCTGAAGCTTTCTTT.

CDR3 in amino acids: CASSEEGSEQYF. In DNA, the CDR3 is TGCGCCAGCAGTGAGGAGGGAAGCGAGCAGTACTTC. V usage is TRBV10-1 and J usage is TRBJ2-7, with D possibly being TRBD2 (5 bases). In germline, CDR1 is WNHNN, CDR2 SYGVQD (reference sequence). Trimming shortened V by 2 bases and J by 6 bases, and 8 bases separated the two germline ends. The CDR3 has 12 residues.

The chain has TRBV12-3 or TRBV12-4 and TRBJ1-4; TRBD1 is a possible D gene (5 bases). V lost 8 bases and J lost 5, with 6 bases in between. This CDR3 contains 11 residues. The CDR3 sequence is CASGGNEKLFF. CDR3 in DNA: TGTGCCAGCGGGGGGAATGAAAAACTGTTTTTT.

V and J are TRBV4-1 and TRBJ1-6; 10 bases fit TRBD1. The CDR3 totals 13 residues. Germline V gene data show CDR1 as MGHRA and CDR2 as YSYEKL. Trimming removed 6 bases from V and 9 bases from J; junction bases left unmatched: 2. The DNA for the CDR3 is TGCGCCAGCAGGGGACAGGGGACTTCACCCCTCCACTTT. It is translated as CASRGQGTSPLHF.

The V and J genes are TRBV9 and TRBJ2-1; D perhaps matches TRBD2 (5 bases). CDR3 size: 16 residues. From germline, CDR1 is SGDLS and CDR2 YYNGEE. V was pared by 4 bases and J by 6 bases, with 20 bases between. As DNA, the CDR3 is TGTGCCAGCAGCCCCCACGGGTCGGGGAGAATCAATGAGCAGTTCTTC. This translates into CASSPHGSGRINEQFF.

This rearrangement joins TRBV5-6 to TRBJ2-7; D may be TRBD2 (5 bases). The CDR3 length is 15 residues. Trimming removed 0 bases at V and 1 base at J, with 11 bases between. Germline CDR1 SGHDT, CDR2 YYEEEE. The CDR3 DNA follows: TGTGCCAGCAGCTTGGTCGGTCTAGCTTCCTACGAGCAGTACTTC. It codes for CASSLVGLASYEQYF.

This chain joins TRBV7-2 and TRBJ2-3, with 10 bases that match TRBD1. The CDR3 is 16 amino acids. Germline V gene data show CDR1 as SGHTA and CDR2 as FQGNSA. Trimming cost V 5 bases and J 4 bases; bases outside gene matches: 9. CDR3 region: CASSKETGGWADTQYF. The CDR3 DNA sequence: TGTGCCAGCAGCAAGGAGACAGGGGGCTGGGCAGATACGCAGTATTTT.

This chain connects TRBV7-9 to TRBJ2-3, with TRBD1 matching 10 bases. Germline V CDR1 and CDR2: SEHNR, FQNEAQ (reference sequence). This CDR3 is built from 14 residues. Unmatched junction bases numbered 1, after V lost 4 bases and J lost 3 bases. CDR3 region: CASSSDRGTDTQYF. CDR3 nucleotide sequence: TGTGCCAGCAGCTCGGACAGGGGGACAGATACGCAGTATTTT.

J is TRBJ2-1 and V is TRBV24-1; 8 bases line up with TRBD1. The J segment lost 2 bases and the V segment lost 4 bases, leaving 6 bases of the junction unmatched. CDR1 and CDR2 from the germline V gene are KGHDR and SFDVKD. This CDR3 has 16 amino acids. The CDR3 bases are TGTGCCACCAGTGAGACCGGGACAGGAACCTACAATGAGCAGTTCTTC. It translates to CATSETGTGTYNEQFF.

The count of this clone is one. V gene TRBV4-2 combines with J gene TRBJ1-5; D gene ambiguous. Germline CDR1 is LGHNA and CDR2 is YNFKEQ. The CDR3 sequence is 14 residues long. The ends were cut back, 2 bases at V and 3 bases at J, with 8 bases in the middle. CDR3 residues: CASSQSELNQPQHF. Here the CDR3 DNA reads TGTGCCAGCAGCCAATCCGAACTCAATCAGCCCCAGCATTTT.

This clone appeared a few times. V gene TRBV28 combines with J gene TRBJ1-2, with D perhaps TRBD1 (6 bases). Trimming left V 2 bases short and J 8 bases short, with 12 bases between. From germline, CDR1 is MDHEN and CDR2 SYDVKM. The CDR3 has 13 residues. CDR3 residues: CASSLNARGGYTF. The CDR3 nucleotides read TGTGCCAGCAGTTTAAATGCCAGGGGAGGCTACACCTTC.